The sequence of this T cell receptor beta chain was determined in a study of CD8+ T cells in alopecia areata. Looked up from germline, CDR1 is SGHDT and CDR2 is YYEEEE. The V segment lost 1 base and the J segment 7 bases; nucleotides outside the gene matches: 13. This CDR3 contains 17 residues. Treatment denoted: oral pan-JAK inhibitor, 5-10 mg twice daily. RNA extraction was followed by reverse transcription into cDNA, which acted as the sequencing template. Data came from immunoSEQ multiplex PCR; TCRdb stores just in-frame clones and leaves some out. Of 150,000 to 200,000 clones listed, under 80% are singletons.

The material was CD4+ T cells sorted from blood, obtained around week 50, from a patient treated with tofacitinib. This TCR was sampled from a human donor with alopecia areata. The rearrangement uses TRBV5-6 and TRBJ2-1; TRBD2 matches 8 bases. CDR3 nucleotide sequence: TGTGCCAGCAGCTTGCTTCCGGGGGGGCCCAAGCCAAATGAGCAGTTCTTC. It encodes CASSLLPGGPKPNEQFF.